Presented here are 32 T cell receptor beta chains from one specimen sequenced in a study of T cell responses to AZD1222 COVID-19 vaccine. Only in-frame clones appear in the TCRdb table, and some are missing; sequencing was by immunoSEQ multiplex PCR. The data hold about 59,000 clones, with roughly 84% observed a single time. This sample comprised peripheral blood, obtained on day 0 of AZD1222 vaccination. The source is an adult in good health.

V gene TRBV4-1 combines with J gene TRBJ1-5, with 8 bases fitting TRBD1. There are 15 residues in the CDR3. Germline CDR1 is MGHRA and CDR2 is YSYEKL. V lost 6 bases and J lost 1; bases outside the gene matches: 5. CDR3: CASRGQGASNQPQHF. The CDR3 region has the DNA TGCGCCAGCAGAGGACAGGGAGCAAGCAATCAGCCCCAGCATTTT.

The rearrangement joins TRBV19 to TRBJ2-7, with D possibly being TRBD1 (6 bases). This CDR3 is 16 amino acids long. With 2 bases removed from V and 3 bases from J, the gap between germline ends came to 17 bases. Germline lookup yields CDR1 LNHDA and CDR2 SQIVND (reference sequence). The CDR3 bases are TGTGCCAGTAGTATAATGCGGCAGGGGAGTATCTACGAGCAGTACTTC. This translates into CASSIMRQGSIYEQYF.

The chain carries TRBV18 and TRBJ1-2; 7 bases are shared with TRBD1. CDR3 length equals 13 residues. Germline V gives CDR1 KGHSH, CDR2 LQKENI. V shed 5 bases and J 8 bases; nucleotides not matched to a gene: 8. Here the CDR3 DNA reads TGTGCCAGCTCATCGGACAGGACGGAGGGCTACACCTTC. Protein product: CASSSDRTEGYTF.

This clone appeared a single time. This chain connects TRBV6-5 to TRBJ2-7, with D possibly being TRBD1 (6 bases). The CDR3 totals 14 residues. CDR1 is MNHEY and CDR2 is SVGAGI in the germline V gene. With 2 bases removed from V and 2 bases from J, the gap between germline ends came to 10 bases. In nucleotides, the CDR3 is TGTGCCAGCAGTTACGGGGGCAGGGCCTACGAGCAGTACTTC. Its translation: CASSYGGRAYEQYF.

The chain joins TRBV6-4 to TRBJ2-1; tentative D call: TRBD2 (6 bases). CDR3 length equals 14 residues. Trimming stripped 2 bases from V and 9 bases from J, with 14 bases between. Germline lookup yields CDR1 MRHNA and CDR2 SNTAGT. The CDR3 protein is CASSDEGGTREQFF. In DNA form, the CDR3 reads TGTGCCAGCAGTGACGAAGGAGGGACCCGTGAGCAGTTCTTC.

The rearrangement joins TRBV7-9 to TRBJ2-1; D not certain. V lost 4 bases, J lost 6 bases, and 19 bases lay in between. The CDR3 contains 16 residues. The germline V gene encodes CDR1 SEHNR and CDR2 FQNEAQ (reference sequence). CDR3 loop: CASSSALGTTLNEQFF. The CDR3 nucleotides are TGTGCCAGCAGCTCCGCCCTGGGAACCACACTCAATGAGCAGTTCTTC.

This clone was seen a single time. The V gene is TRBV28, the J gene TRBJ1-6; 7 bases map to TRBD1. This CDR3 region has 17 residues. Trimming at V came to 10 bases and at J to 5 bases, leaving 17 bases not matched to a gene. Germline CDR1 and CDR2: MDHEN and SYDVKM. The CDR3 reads CAILPPPVGTDNSPLHF. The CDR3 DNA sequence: TGTGCCATCCTCCCCCCTCCAGTCGGGACAGATAATTCACCCCTCCACTTT.

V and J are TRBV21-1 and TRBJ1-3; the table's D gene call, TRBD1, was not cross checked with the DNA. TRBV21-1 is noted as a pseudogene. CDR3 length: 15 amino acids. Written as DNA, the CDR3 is TGTGCCAGCAGCACCCGACAGGGGATTGGAAACACCATATATTTT. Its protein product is CASSTRQGIGNTIYF.

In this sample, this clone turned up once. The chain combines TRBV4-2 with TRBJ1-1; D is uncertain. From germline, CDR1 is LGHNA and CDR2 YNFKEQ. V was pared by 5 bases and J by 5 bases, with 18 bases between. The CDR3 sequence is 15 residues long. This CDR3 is CASSSRGIEWTEAFF. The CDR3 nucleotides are TGTGCCAGCAGCTCACGGGGTATTGAGTGGACTGAAGCTTTCTTT.

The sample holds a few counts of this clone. The CDR3 DNA follows: TGTGCCAGCAGTTCCCGGGCCGAAAATCAGCCCCAGCATTTT. Protein product: CASSSRAENQPQHF. The chain employs TRBV28 and TRBJ1-5; D is unclear. The CDR3 has 14 amino acids. V was pared by 4 bases and J by 4 bases, with 11 bases between. The germline gives CDR1 MDHEN, CDR2 SYDVKM.

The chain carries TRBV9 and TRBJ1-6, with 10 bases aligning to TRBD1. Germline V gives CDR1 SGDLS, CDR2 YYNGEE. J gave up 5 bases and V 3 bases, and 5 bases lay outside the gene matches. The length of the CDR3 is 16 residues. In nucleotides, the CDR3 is TGTGCCAGCAGCGCTCGACAGGGGGCCGATAATTCACCCCTCCACTTT. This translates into CASSARQGADNSPLHF.

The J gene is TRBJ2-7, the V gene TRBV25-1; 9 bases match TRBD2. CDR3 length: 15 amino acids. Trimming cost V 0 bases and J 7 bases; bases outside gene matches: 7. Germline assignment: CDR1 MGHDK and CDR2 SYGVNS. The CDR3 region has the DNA TGTGCCAGCAGTGAATATGGCGGGGGGGAACGGGAGCAGTACTTC. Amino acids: CASSEYGGGEREQYF.

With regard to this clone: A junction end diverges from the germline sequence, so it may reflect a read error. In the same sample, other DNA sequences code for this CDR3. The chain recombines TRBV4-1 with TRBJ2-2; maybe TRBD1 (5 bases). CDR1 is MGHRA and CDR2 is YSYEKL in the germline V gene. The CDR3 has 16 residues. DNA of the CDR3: TGCGCCAGCAGCCAAGATTGGACACCGAACACCGGAGAGCTGTTTTTT. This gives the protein CASSQDWTPNTGELFF.

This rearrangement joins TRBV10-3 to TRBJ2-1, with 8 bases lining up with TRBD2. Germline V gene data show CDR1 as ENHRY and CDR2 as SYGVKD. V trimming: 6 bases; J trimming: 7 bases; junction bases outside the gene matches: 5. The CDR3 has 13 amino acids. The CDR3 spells CAISGLASNEQFF. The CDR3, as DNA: TGTGCCATCAGCGGACTAGCATCAAATGAGCAGTTCTTC.

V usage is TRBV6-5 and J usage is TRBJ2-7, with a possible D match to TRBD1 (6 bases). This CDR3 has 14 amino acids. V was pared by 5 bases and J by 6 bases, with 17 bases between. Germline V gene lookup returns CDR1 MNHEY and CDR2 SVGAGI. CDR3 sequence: CASSPLTGRFEQYF. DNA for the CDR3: TGTGCCAGCAGTCCACTTACAGGGAGATTCGAGCAGTACTTC.

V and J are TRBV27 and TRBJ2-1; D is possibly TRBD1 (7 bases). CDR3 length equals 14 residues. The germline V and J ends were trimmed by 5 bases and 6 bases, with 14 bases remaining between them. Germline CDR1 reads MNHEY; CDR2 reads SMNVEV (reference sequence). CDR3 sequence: CASSRDRDSNEQFF. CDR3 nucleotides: TGTGCCAGCAGTCGCGACAGGGACTCCAATGAGCAGTTCTTC.

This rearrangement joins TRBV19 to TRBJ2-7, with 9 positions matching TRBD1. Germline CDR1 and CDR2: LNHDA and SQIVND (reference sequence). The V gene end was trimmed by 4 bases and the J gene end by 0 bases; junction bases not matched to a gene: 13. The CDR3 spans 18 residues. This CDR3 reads CASSTRTGDTHYSYEQYF. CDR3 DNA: TGTGCCAGTAGTACACGGACAGGGGACACTCACTACTCCTACGAGCAGTACTTC. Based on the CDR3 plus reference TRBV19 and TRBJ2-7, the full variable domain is DGGITQSPKYLFRKEGQNVTLSCEQNLNHDAMYWYRQDPGQGLRLIYYSQIVNDFQKGDIAEGYSVSREKKESFPLTVTSAQKNPTAFYLCASSTRTGDTHYSYEQYFGPGTRLTVT.

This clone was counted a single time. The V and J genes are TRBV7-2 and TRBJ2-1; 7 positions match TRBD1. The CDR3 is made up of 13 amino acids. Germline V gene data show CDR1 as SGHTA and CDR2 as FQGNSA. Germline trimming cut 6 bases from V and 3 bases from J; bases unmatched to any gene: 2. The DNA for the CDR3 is TGTGCCAGCAGTACAGGGGTCTACAATGAGCAGTTCTTC. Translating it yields CASSTGVYNEQFF.

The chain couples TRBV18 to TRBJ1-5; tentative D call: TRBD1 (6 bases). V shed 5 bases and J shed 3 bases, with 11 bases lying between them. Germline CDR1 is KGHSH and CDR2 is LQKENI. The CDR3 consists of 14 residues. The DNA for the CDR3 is TGTGCCAGCTCATCCGACAGGCTCAATCAGCCCCAGCATTTT. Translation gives CASSSDRLNQPQHF.

The CDR3 is CASSLGGRGGNTIYF. The CDR3, as DNA: TGTGCCAGCAGCTTAGGTGGCAGGGGTGGAAACACCATATATTTT. The gene calls are TRBV13 and TRBJ1-3; possibly TRBD1 for D (6 bases). Trimming took 0 bases from V and 3 from J, leaving 9 bases between them. CDR1 is PRHDT, CDR2 FYEKMQ, per germline (reference sequence). The length of the CDR3 is 15 residues.

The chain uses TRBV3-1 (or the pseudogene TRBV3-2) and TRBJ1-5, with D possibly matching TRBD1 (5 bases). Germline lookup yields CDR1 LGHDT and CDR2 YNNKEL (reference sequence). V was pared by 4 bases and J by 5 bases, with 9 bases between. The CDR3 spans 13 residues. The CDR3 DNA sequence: TGTGCCAGCAGCCGGGACCGCTATCAGCCCCAGCATTTT. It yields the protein CASSRDRYQPQHF.

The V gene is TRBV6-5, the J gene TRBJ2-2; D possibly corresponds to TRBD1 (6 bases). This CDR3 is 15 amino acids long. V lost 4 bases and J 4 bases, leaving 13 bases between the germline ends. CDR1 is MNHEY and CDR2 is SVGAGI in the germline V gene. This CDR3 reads CASSFRTATTGELFF. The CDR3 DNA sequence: TGTGCCAGCAGTTTCCGGACAGCAACCACCGGGGAGCTGTTTTTT.

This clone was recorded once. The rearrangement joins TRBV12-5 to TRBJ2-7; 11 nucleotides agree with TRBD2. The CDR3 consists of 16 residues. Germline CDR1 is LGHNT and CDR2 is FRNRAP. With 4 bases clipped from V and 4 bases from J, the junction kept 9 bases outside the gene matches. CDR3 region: CASGSDTSGGLYEQYF. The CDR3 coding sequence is TGTGCTAGTGGTTCCGACACTAGCGGGGGTTTATACGAGCAGTACTTC.

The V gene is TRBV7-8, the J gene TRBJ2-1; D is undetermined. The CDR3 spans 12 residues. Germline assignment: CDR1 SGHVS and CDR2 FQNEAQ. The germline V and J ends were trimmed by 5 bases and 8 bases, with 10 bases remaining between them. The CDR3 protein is CASSPQAYEQFF. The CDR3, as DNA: TGTGCCAGCAGCCCCCAGGCATATGAGCAGTTCTTC.

CDR3 sequence (DNA): TGTGCCAGCAGCGCACCCTCGCCCGGGGAGCTGTTTTTT. This sequence encodes CASSAPSPGELFF. The chain combines TRBV9 with TRBJ2-2, with D uncertain. Deletions cut 3 bases from V and 6 bases from J, with 9 bases between. This CDR3 has 13 amino acids. Germline V gene data show CDR1 as SGDLS and CDR2 as YYNGEE.

CDR3 coding DNA: TGTGCCAGCAGTGACTCTGACAGGGACTTGTACAATGAGCAGTTCTTC. Protein product: CASSDSDRDLYNEQFF. This chain links TRBV6-4 with TRBJ2-1; weak D call: TRBD1 (7 bases). There are 16 residues in the CDR3. Germline V gene sequence: CDR1 MRHNA, CDR2 SNTAGT. Between the trimmed V and J ends, which lost 0 bases and 4 bases, there was a span of 13 bases.

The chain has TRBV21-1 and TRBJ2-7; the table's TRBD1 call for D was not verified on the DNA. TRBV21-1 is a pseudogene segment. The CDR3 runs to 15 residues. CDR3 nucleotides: TGTGCCAGCAGCAAAGAGGGCGGACATCGGCACGAGCAGTACTTC. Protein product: CASSKEGGHRHEQYF.

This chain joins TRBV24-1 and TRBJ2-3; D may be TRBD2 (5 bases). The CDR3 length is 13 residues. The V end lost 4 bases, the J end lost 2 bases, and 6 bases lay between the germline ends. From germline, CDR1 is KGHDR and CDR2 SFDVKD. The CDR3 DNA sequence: TGTGCCACCAGTGACGGGATCACAGATACGCAGTATTTT. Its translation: CATSDGITDTQYF.

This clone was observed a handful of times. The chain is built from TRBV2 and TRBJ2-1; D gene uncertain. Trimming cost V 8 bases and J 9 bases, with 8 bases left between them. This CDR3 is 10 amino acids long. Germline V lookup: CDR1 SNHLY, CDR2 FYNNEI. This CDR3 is CASLLSEQFF. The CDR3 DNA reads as TGTGCCAGCTTACTAAGTGAGCAGTTCTTC.

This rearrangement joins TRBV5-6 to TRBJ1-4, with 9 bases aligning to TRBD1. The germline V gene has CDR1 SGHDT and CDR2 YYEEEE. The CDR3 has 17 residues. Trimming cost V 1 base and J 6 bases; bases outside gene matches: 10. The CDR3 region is CASSLRPTRTGDEKLFF. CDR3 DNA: TGTGCCAGCAGCTTGCGCCCGACCAGGACAGGGGATGAAAAACTGTTTTTT.

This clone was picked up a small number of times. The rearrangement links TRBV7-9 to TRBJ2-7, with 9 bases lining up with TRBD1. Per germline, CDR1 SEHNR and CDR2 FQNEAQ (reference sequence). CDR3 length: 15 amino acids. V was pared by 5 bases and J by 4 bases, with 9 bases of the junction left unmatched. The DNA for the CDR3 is TGTGCCAGCAGCCCAAACCGGGACAGGGAATACGAGCAGTACTTC. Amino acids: CASSPNRDREYEQYF. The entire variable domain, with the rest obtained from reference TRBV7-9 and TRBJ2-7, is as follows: DTGVSQNPRHKITKRGQNVTFRCDPISEHNRLYWYRQTLGQGPEFLTYFQNEAQLEKSRLLSDRFSAERPKGSFSTLEIQRTEQGDSAMYLCASSPNRDREYEQYFGPGTRLTVT.

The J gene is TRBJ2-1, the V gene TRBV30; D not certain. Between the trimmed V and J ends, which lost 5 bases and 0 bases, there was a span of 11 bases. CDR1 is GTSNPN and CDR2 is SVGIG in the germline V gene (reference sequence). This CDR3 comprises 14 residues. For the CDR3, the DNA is TGTGCCTGGGTAGCCTCCTTCTCCTACAATGAGCAGTTCTTC. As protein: CAWVASFSYNEQFF. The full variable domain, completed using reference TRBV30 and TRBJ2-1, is SQTIHQWPATLVQPVGSPLSLECTVEGTSNPNLYWYRQAAGRGLQLLFYSVGIGQISSEVPQNLSASRPQDRQFILSSKKLLLSDSGFYLCAWVASFSYNEQFFGPGTRLTVL.